The T cell receptor (beta chain) described here comes from a study of T cell repertoires in cytomegalovirus infection. Study-level information: Public TCR beta signatures indicated both CMV infection and matching HLA type.

TCRdb reanalysed the reads using MiXCR and keeps one entry per CDR3 protein. The table has 100,000 to 150,000 distinct CDR3 sequences, around 25% seen once. Findings and limits, study-wide: Carriers of CMV and the relevant HLA type were discriminated by public TCR beta frequency.

This clonotype was observed a few times. Its antigen remains unknown. V gave up 4 bases and J gave up 0 bases, with 10 bases separating them. The CDR3 is made up of 15 amino acids. Per germline, CDR1 LNHNV and CDR2 YYDKDF (reference sequence). This receptor was obtained from a human donor in good health (CMV status not recorded). Some clones in this sample may be carry-over from other donors' samples. The J gene is TRBJ2-4, the V gene TRBV15; D unclear. The sequenced sample consisted of PBMCs, sequenced either directly or after in vitro stimulation (not recorded which). CDR3 sequence reads: CATSMGSGAKNIQYF. In nucleotides, the CDR3 is TGTGCCACCAGCATGGGCTCAGGAGCCAAAAACATTCAGTACTTC.